The 15 T cell receptor beta chains in this list originate from one sample, sequenced in a study of blood T cell repertoires in COVID-19 (dated by TCRdb to the early 2020s). The receptor library was made with the immunoSEQ multiplex PCR assay. TCRdb retrieved this table from immuneACCESS and kept in-frame rearrangements only. Not all clones are present; in checked studies, unresolved V genes account for under half, and no reason is known for the remainder. The table for this sample lists 150,000 to 200,000 clones; around four fifths of them were counted only once. The ten largest clones capture 2.8% of the sample. The sequenced sample was peripheral blood. The receptors derive from a man between 65 and 85 years old with acute or convalescent COVID-19.

The chain links TRBV5-1 to TRBJ2-7; D remains unclear. This CDR3 has 14 amino acids. CDR1 and CDR2 from the germline V gene are SGHRS and YFSETQ. Trimming stripped 0 bases from V and 0 bases from J, with 7 bases between. The CDR3, as DNA: TGCGCCAGCAGCTTGGACGCGAGCTCCTACGAGCAGTACTTC. It encodes CASSLDASSYEQYF.

V gene TRBV3-1 (or the pseudogene TRBV3-2) combines with J gene TRBJ1-4; D is perhaps TRBD1 (6 bases). The CDR3 covers 15 residues. The V gene's germline CDR1 is LGHDT and CDR2 YNNKEL (reference sequence). V dropped 0 bases and J dropped 7 bases, with 12 bases sitting between them. The CDR3 region has the DNA TGTGCCAGCAGCCAAGATTCCGGACAGTTTGAAAAACTGTTTTTT. It encodes CASSQDSGQFEKLFF.

V is TRBV9 and J is TRBJ2-7; D possibly corresponds to TRBD2 (6 bases). CDR3 length: 15 amino acids. Trimming stripped 2 bases from V and 6 bases from J, with 18 bases between. The germline V gene encodes CDR1 SGDLS and CDR2 YYNGEE. The CDR3, as DNA: TGTGCCAGCAGCGTCACCCAAGGGACTGAATCCGAGCAGTACTTC. Translation: CASSVTQGTESEQYF.

The V call is TRBV5-1, the J call TRBJ1-1; 9 bases agree with TRBD1. From germline, CDR1 is SGHRS and CDR2 YFSETQ. J was trimmed by 11 bases and V by 0 bases; bases with no gene match: 8. This CDR3 spans 14 amino acids. Here the CDR3 reads CASSLEVGQGRAFF. Written as DNA, the CDR3 is TGCGCCAGCAGCTTGGAAGTGGGACAGGGTAGGGCTTTCTTT.

The chain joins TRBV19 to TRBJ1-2; D possibly corresponds to TRBD1 (6 bases). CDR3 length: 16 amino acids. Per germline, CDR1 LNHDA and CDR2 SQIVND (reference sequence). The V end was cut by 6 bases, the J end by 4 bases, with 21 bases between. The CDR3 coding sequence is TGTGCCAGTAGCACCCGACAGGTCTCTGGCTCCTATGGCTACACCTTC. Protein: CASSTRQVSGSYGYTF.

This clone was counted many times. The chain recombines TRBV7-9 with TRBJ2-5; TRBD2 matches at 9 bases. Germline CDR1 reads SEHNR; CDR2 reads FQNEAQ (reference sequence). J lost 2 bases, V lost 5 bases, and 3 bases had no gene match. The CDR3 runs to 14 residues. CDR3 residues: CASSLSGRQETQYF. CDR3 DNA sequence: TGTGCCAGCAGCCTGAGCGGGAGGCAAGAGACCCAGTACTTC.

The chain combines TRBV7-3 with TRBJ2-1; 9 bases line up with TRBD2. The CDR3 spans 15 residues. The V and J ends lost 5 bases and 3 bases, in that order; junction bases with no gene match: 5. Germline V lookup: CDR1 SGHTA, CDR2 FQGTGA. The CDR3 bases are TGTGCCAGCAGCCCCCGGACTAGCGTCTACAATGAGCAGTTCTTC. This gives the protein CASSPRTSVYNEQFF.

The chain carries TRBV10-3 and TRBJ1-2; TRBD1 is a possible D gene (5 bases). The CDR3 length is 15 residues. Germline loops: CDR1 ENHRY, CDR2 SYGVKD. With 6 bases removed from V and 7 bases from J, the gap between germline ends came to 21 bases. In DNA, the CDR3 is TGTGCCATCAGCCTGTTTCCGACAGAGACATCTGGCTACACCTTC. Its protein product is CAISLFPTETSGYTF.

The chain carries TRBV6-1 and TRBJ1-5; D gene ambiguous. The V end lost 0 bases, the J end lost 6 bases, and 9 bases lay between the germline ends. The length of the CDR3 is 14 residues. Germline V gene sequence: CDR1 MNHNS, CDR2 SASEGT. CDR3 amino acids: CASSEALAVQPQHF. As DNA, the CDR3 is TGTGCCAGCAGTGAAGCGTTGGCAGTTCAGCCCCAGCATTTT.

The genes are TRBV18 and TRBJ2-5, with D possibly TRBD2 on 6 matching bases. The CDR3 is 15 amino acids. Looked up from germline, CDR1 is KGHSH and CDR2 is LQKENI. V was clipped by 2 bases and J by 5 bases, with 15 bases between them. The CDR3 here is CASSPGGNSRETQYF. The CDR3 coding sequence is TGTGCCAGCTCACCAGGGGGGAATAGCCGGGAGACCCAGTACTTC.

V and J are TRBV5-5 and TRBJ1-2; 12 positions agree with TRBD1. This CDR3 is built from 13 residues. V lost 4 bases to trimming and J lost 11 bases; unmatched junction nucleotides: 6. Germline CDR1 SGHKS, CDR2 YYEKEE (reference sequence). In nucleotides, the CDR3 is TGTGCCAGCAGCACCGGGACAGGGGGCGGTTACACCTTC. It specifies CASSTGTGGGYTF.

This chain uses TRBV28 with TRBJ1-3; D ambiguous. CDR1 is MDHEN and CDR2 is SYDVKM in the germline V gene. The CDR3 covers 14 residues. V was clipped by 9 bases and J by 0 bases, with 12 bases between them. CDR3 bases: TGTGCCAGTACGAGCGGAAGCTCTGGAAACACCATATATTTT. Translated: CASTSGSSGNTIYF.

Here the CDR3 reads CASSIVLTGGLSNQPQHF. CDR3 nucleotide sequence: TGTGCCAGTAGTATAGTATTAACAGGGGGGCTTAGCAATCAGCCCCAGCATTTT. The gene calls are TRBV19 and TRBJ1-5; 8 nucleotides agree with TRBD1. There are 18 residues in the CDR3. Germline values: CDR1 LNHDA, CDR2 SQIVND (reference sequence). J lost 0 bases, V lost 1 base, and 8 bases had no gene match.

The chain combines TRBV28 with TRBJ1-5, with a tentative D call TRBD1 (5 bases). Between the trimmed V and J ends, which lost 1 base and 7 bases, there was a span of 14 bases. This CDR3 contains 15 residues. From germline, CDR1 is MDHEN and CDR2 SYDVKM. CDR3 sequence: CASSLSGARGQPQHF. CDR3 in DNA: TGTGCCAGCAGTTTATCCGGGGCGCGGGGGCAGCCCCAGCATTTT.

The chain uses TRBV10-2 and TRBJ1-1; D is unclear. The CDR3 is 17 amino acids. Germline assignment: CDR1 WSHSY and CDR2 SAAADI. Deletions cut 2 bases from V and 7 bases from J, with 23 bases between. The DNA of the CDR3 is TGCGCCAGCAGTGAGCCCCCCCACTTTAAATTTATTAATGAAGCTTTCTTT. Its translation: CASSEPPHFKFINEAFF.